The 27 T cell receptor beta chains below come from one sample, sequenced in a study of T cell repertoires in cytomegalovirus infection. Via MiXCR, TCRdb re-called the reads, giving one row per CDR3 protein. The repertoire holds around 450,000 distinct CDR3 sequences, 25% to 40% seen once, with roughly 13% in the top ten. The sequenced sample was PBMCs. These receptors were taken from a human donor in good health (CMV status not recorded). Some clones in this sample may be carry-over from other donors' samples.

V usage is TRBV11-1 and J usage is TRBJ1-1, with unresolved D. Germline CDR1 reads SGHAT; CDR2 reads FQDESV (reference sequence). This CDR3 is 15 amino acids long. V dropped 5 bases and J dropped 10 bases, with 23 bases sitting between them. CDR3 nucleotides: TGTGCCAGCAGCCCCACCTGGGCTAGTGGGCTTGGAGCTTTCTTT. Translating it yields CASSPTWASGLGAFF.

The V gene is TRBV4-2, the J gene TRBJ1-5; D is unclear. The germline CDR1 and CDR2 sequences are LGHNA and YNFKEQ. The germline V and J ends were trimmed by 0 bases and 4 bases, with 22 bases remaining between them. CDR3 size: 19 residues. For the CDR3, the DNA is TGTGCCAGCAGCCAAGATCGGTTGGGTAGGTCGGGAGGTAATCAGCCCCAGCATTTT. Amino acids: CASSQDRLGRSGGNQPQHF.

This chain uses TRBV5-1 with TRBJ2-5, with D perhaps matching TRBD1 or TRBD2 (5 bases each). The V and J ends lost 5 bases and 1 base respectively, with 15 bases between them. CDR1 and CDR2 (germline): SGHRS, YFSETQ. The CDR3 spans 15 residues. The CDR3 region is CASRGTPGLQETQYF. For the CDR3, the DNA is TGCGCCAGCAGAGGGACCCCGGGGCTCCAAGAGACCCAGTACTTC. The full variable domain, its missing parts supplied by reference TRBV5-1 and TRBJ2-5, is KAGVTQTPRYLIKTRGQQVTLSCSPISGHRSVSWYQQTPGQGLQFLFEYFSETQRNKGNFPGRFSGRQFSNSRSEMNVSTLELGDSALYLCASRGTPGLQETQYFGPGTRLLVL.

This clonotype has more than one count but fewer than ten. The V call is TRBV11-2, the J call TRBJ2-5; 13 positions match TRBD2. The CDR3 length is 15 residues. V shed 5 bases and J 7 bases; nucleotides not matched to a gene: 7. The V gene's germline CDR1 is SGHAT and CDR2 FQNNGV. The chain's CDR3 is CASSRTSGGSGTQYF. The CDR3, as DNA: TGTGCCAGCAGCCGGACTAGCGGGGGTTCGGGGACCCAGTACTTC.

In its sample, this clonotype was seen many times. The rearrangement links TRBV7-2 to TRBJ2-5, with TRBD2 matching 12 bases. CDR1 is SGHTA and CDR2 is FQGNSA in the germline V gene. The CDR3 runs to 16 residues. With V trimmed by 5 bases and J by 2 bases, 6 bases remained unmatched. The CDR3 sequence: CASSTTSGGLQETQYF. CDR3 coding DNA: TGTGCCAGCAGCACGACTAGCGGGGGCCTACAAGAGACCCAGTACTTC.

The chain has TRBV9 and TRBJ2-5; 8 bases line up with TRBD2. J lost 6 bases, V lost 0 bases, and 7 bases had no gene match. The germline gives CDR1 SGDLS, CDR2 YYNGEE. The CDR3 is 15 residues long. The CDR3 sequence: CASSVELAGKQTQYF. In DNA form, the CDR3 reads TGTGCCAGCAGCGTAGAGTTAGCGGGGAAACAGACCCAGTACTTC.

This clonotype was counted many times. The chain links TRBV7-2 to TRBJ2-7, with TRBD2 matching over 7 bases. The CDR3 contains 14 residues. The germline V gene has CDR1 SGHTA and CDR2 FQGNSA. The V and J ends lost 3 bases and 3 bases, in that order; junction bases with no gene match: 5. The CDR3 protein is CASSFVGGGYEQYF. The CDR3, as DNA: TGTGCCAGCAGCTTTGTGGGCGGGGGCTACGAGCAGTACTTC.

This clonotype has at least ten counts. V is TRBV7-8 and J is TRBJ2-7; 9 nucleotides match TRBD1. Germline trimming cut 5 bases from V and 2 bases from J; bases unmatched to any gene: 4. This CDR3 comprises 14 residues. CDR1 is SGHVS and CDR2 is FQNEAQ in the germline V gene. The CDR3 sequence: CASSLRTGAYEQYF. In DNA, the CDR3 is TGTGCCAGCAGCCTAAGGACAGGGGCCTACGAGCAGTACTTC.

The table lists this clonotype with a few counts. The chain couples TRBV5-4 to TRBJ1-1; TRBD1 matches 7 bases. Trimming removed 4 bases from V and 0 bases from J; junction bases left unmatched: 18. The CDR3 runs 19 residues. In germline, CDR1 is SGHNT, CDR2 YYREEE (reference sequence). The CDR3 protein is CASSARQGSGPFLNTEAFF. The CDR3 DNA follows: TGTGCCAGCAGCGCCAGACAGGGCTCTGGACCTTTCTTGAACACTGAAGCTTTCTTT.

The chain combines TRBV4-1 with TRBJ2-3, with no clear D. The CDR3 length is 15 residues. Deletions cut 0 bases from V and 0 bases from J, with 7 bases between. Germline V CDR1 and CDR2: MGHRA, YSYEKL. In DNA, the CDR3 is TGCGCCAGCAGCCAAGATGACCAGAGCACAGATACGCAGTATTTT. It translates to CASSQDDQSTDTQYF.

The chain is built from TRBV3-1 and TRBJ1-1; no definite D call. V was pared by 1 base and J by 11 bases, with 8 bases between. Germline loops: CDR1 LGHDT, CDR2 YNNKEL (reference sequence). The CDR3 runs 11 residues. CDR3 nucleotides: TGTGCCAGCAGCCAAGGAGTGCTGGCTTTCTTT. It translates to CASSQGVLAFF.

CDR3 protein: CASSPLRTGLTSYEQYF. DNA for the CDR3: TGTGCCAGCAGTCCCCTTCGGACAGGACTTACCTCCTACGAGCAGTACTTC. The chain uses TRBV27 and TRBJ2-7; TRBD1 matches 7 bases. Losses at the gene ends were 5 bases for V and 0 bases for J; bases not matched to a gene: 13. CDR1 is MNHEY, CDR2 SMNVEV, per germline (reference sequence). The CDR3 spans 17 residues.

This clonotype has a handful of counts. The CDR3 DNA is TGCGCCAGCAGCCAAGGTCCCAGCGGGGGAAGCTCTGGGGCCAACGTCCTGACTTTC. Translated: CASSQGPSGGSSGANVLTF. This chain links TRBV4-1 with TRBJ2-6; the match to TRBD2 covers 8 bases. The CDR3 totals 19 residues. The J segment lost 0 bases and the V segment lost 1 base, leaving 8 bases of the junction unmatched. Germline V gene sequence: CDR1 MGHRA, CDR2 YSYEKL.

This clonotype was found a few times. At one end, the junction sequence differs from germline, possibly due to a read error. The V gene is TRBV24-1, the J gene TRBJ2-7; D may be TRBD2 (6 bases). CDR3 length: 13 amino acids. Germline V gives CDR1 KGHDR, CDR2 SFDVKD. CDR3 sequence (DNA): TGTGCCACCAGTGACACCCAGGGACTGAGAGTACACTTC. Translated: CATSDTQGLRVHF.

Comment on this clonotype: A junction boundary mismatches the germline segment, possibly from a read error. The chain uses TRBV7-8 and TRBJ2-6; a weak D match, TRBD1 (5 bases). The CDR3 has 18 residues. CDR1 and CDR2 from the germline V gene are SGHVS and FQNEAQ. The chain's CDR3 is CASSFRAGVPSGANGLTF. For the CDR3, the DNA is TGTGCCAGCAGCTTCAGGGCCGGCGTCCCCTCTGGGGCCAACGGCCTGACTTTC.

Worth noting for this clonotype: This may stem from a read error, because a much larger clone lies one nucleotide away. V gene TRBV7-2 combines with J gene TRBJ2-3; D may be TRBD1 or TRBD2 (5 bases each). Trimming took 0 bases from V and 11 from J, leaving 21 bases between them. The CDR3 is made up of 16 amino acids. The germline V gene encodes CDR1 SGHTA and CDR2 FQGNSA. CDR3 nucleotide sequence: TGTGCCAGCAGCTTAGCTGGAGGTAGGGGTTGGAATAAGCAGTATTTT. Translation gives CASSLAGGRGWNKQYF.

This clonotype was found a few times. The chain combines TRBV7-2 with TRBJ1-3, with a possible D match to TRBD1 (5 bases). Germline CDR1 and CDR2: SGHTA and FQGNSA. The length of the CDR3 is 13 residues. V lost 3 bases and J lost 8, with 11 bases in between. The CDR3 DNA follows: TGTGCCAGCAGCTTTGGTCAGGGTTACACCATATATTTT. Translation: CASSFGQGYTIYF.

This clonotype was recorded at least ten times. The V call is TRBV7-9, the J call TRBJ2-1, with D possibly TRBD1 on 5 matching bases. This CDR3 contains 15 residues. Trimming removed 2 bases from V and 0 bases from J, with 8 bases in between. Germline-derived CDR1 and CDR2 are SEHNR and FQNEAQ (reference sequence). The CDR3 nucleotides read TGTGCCAGCAGCTTACAGGGCAGCTCCTACAATGAGCAGTTCTTC. Translating gives CASSLQGSSYNEQFF.

This clonotype was counted ten times or more. This rearrangement joins TRBV7-9 to TRBJ2-7, with 7 bases fitting TRBD1. This CDR3 spans 14 amino acids. Germline V gives CDR1 SEHNR, CDR2 FQNEAQ (reference sequence). V trimming: 5 bases; J trimming: 1 base; junction bases outside the gene matches: 5. CDR3 region: CASSRQGVSYEQYF. The CDR3 bases are TGTGCCAGCAGCCGACAGGGCGTTTCCTACGAGCAGTACTTC.

In this sample, this clonotype turned up a few times. The rearrangement joins TRBV12-3 or TRBV12-4 to TRBJ1-5; a weak D match, TRBD1 (5 bases). The CDR3 extends over 13 amino acids. V was pared by 3 bases and J by 6 bases, with 9 bases between. The CDR3 nucleotides are TGTGCCAGCAGTTTGTCAGGGCGTCAGCCCCAGCATTTT. Translated, it gives CASSLSGRQPQHF.

This clonotype was recorded at least ten times. V and J are TRBV4-1 and TRBJ2-1; no clear D. Trimming took 0 bases from V and 5 from J, leaving 23 bases between them. The CDR3 is made up of 19 amino acids. From germline, CDR1 is MGHRA and CDR2 YSYEKL. In DNA, the CDR3 is TGCGCCAGCAGCCAAGATTCCCAGCGCCTGGCCCCTAGACACAATGAGCAGTTCTTC. Translation: CASSQDSQRLAPRHNEQFF.

This clonotype was seen a single time. One end of the junction fails to match germline, which may point to a read error. The chain has TRBV12-3 or TRBV12-4 and TRBJ1-2; D is unclear. The CDR3 covers 12 residues. The CDR3 sequence is CASSPDDYVYTF. CDR3 in DNA: TGTGCCAGCAGTCCGGACGACTATGTCTACACCTTC.

The chain combines TRBV7-2 with TRBJ1-6; D not resolved. The CDR3 contains 15 residues. Trimming removed 7 bases at V and 5 bases at J, with 15 bases between. CDR1 is SGHTA, CDR2 FQGNSA, per germline. The CDR3 DNA is TGTGCCAGCATCCCGATAGTAGGTAATAATTCACCCCTCCACTTT. It codes for CASIPIVGNNSPLHF.

Remarks on this clonotype: The CDR3 does not end in the conserved phenylalanine or tryptophan, so this is likely a read error. The V call is TRBV6-6, the J call TRBJ1-6, with a possible D match to TRBD1 (6 bases). The germline V gene has CDR1 MNHNY and CDR2 SVGAGI (reference sequence). The CDR3 length is 15 residues. Trimming took off 6 bases at V and 6 bases at J, with 15 bases between the two ends. The CDR3 region has the DNA TGTGCCAGCAGCGAACAGGGTTTGTCTAATTCACCCCTCCACCTT. Translating it yields CASSEQGLSNSPLHL.

This clonotype was observed a handful of times. The CDR3 bases are TGTGCCAGCAGCTTGGGGGGGACCTACTCCTACGAGCAGTACTTC. Protein product: CASSLGGTYSYEQYF. The chain couples TRBV5-5 to TRBJ2-7; D may correspond to TRBD1 or TRBD2 (5 bases each). V lost 0 bases to trimming and J lost 0 bases, with 10 bases between them. The CDR3 has 15 amino acids. The germline V gene has CDR1 SGHKS and CDR2 YYEKEE (reference sequence).

The V call is TRBV6-5, the J call TRBJ1-1; unclear D gene. The CDR3 length is 13 residues. Trimming stripped 3 bases from V and 7 bases from J, with 12 bases between. Germline V lookup: CDR1 MNHEY, CDR2 SVGAGI. The CDR3 here is CASSYSPEYEAFF. CDR3 sequence (DNA): TGTGCCAGCAGTTATTCCCCCGAATATGAAGCTTTCTTT.

This clonotype has just a few counts. CDR3 sequence: CASSQDRMTYSGNTIYF. CDR3 nucleotides: TGTGCCAGCAGCCAAGACCGGATGACTTACTCTGGAAACACCATATATTTT. The chain employs TRBV3-1 and TRBJ1-3; D unclear. Germline CDR1 LGHDT, CDR2 YNNKEL (reference sequence). Trimming took 0 bases from V and 0 from J, leaving 12 bases between them. The CDR3 is 17 amino acids.